A single sample is the source of the 23 T cell receptor beta chains below, sequenced in a study of Graves' ophthalmopathy and Graves' hyperthyroidism. Beta-chain TCR CDR3 regions were amplified from RNA transcripts. Following a first-round RT-PCR that used HTBI primers, a second-round multiplex PCR was carried out. Each CDR3 protein is one row after TCRdb ran MiXCR on the multiplex PCR reads. The sample includes 650,000 to 900,000 distinct CDR3 sequences, roughly 40% of them seen just once. Specimen: peripheral blood. These receptors were collected from an adult man with Graves' ophthalmopathy.

This chain joins TRBV19 and TRBJ2-2; TRBD2 matches at 14 bases. CDR3 size: 16 residues. The trim removed 11 bases at V and 6 bases at J, leaving 11 bases unmatched. Germline V gene data show CDR1 as LNHDA and CDR2 as SQIVND (reference sequence). The CDR3 sequence: CASWTSGGPISGELFF. CDR3 bases: TGTGCCTCCTGGACTAGCGGGGGGCCGATCTCCGGGGAGCTGTTTTTT.

This clonotype was found once. At one end the junction does not follow the germline gene, possibly because of a read error. The gene calls are TRBV19 and TRBJ2-7; D not resolved. CDR1 is LNHDA and CDR2 is SQIVND in the germline V gene (reference sequence). The length of the CDR3 is 14 residues. CDR3 bases: TGTGCCAGTAGTGACGACATCGAGAGAAGCGAGCAGCACTTC. Translating it yields CASSDDIERSEQHF. The whole variable domain, filled in from reference TRBV19 and TRBJ2-7, reads DGGITQSPKYLFRKEGQNVTLSCEQNLNHDAMYWYRQDPGQGLRLIYYSQIVNDFQKGDIAEGYSVSREKKESFPLTVTSAQKNPTAFYLCASSDDIERSEQHFGPGTRLTVT.

V and J are TRBV12-5 and TRBJ2-7; D ambiguous. The germline V and J ends were trimmed by 2 bases and 7 bases, with 24 bases remaining between them. The CDR3 contains 17 residues. CDR1 is LGHNT and CDR2 is FRNRAP in the germline V gene. In DNA, the CDR3 is TGTGCTAGTGGTTTGCCACCAGATACAGAGAGGAGACGGGAGCAGTACTTC. Its protein is CASGLPPDTERRREQYF.

On this clonotype itself: At one boundary the junction diverges from the germline segment, which might be a read error. The J gene is TRBJ2-2, the V gene TRBV7-2, with 8 bases aligning to TRBD2. CDR1 is SGHTA, CDR2 FQGNSA, per germline. The CDR3 extends over 16 amino acids. CDR3 bases: TGTGCCAGCAGCTTATTCGGGAGGGTAGGAACCGAGGAGCTGTTTTTT. Translating gives CASSLFGRVGTEELFF. The full variable domain, completed using reference TRBV7-2 and TRBJ2-2, is GAGVSQSPSNKVTEKGKDVELRCDPISGHTALYWYRQSLGQGLEFLIYFQGNSAPDKSGLPSDRFSAERTGGSVSTLTIQRTQQEDSAVYLCASSLFGRVGTEELFFGEGSRLTVL.

The chain links TRBV7-9 to TRBJ1-2; TRBD1 is a possible D gene (5 bases). Germline CDR1 is SEHNR and CDR2 is FQNEAQ (reference sequence). This CDR3 region has 13 residues. V was cut by 4 bases and J by 12 bases, with 18 bases left in between. The CDR3: CASSSWGPTGNTF. The CDR3 region has the DNA TGTGCCAGCAGCTCTTGGGGACCGACTGGAAACACCTTC.

V and J are TRBV5-1 and TRBJ2-7, with 8 bases that match TRBD1. V lost 4 bases to trimming and J lost 7 bases; unmatched junction nucleotides: 10. Per germline, CDR1 SGHRS and CDR2 YFSETQ. The CDR3 loop spans 14 amino acids. CDR3 sequence (DNA): TGCGCCAGCAGCATAGAGACAGGGGCAGGTGAGCAGTACTTC. Amino acids: CASSIETGAGEQYF.

This clonotype was detected many times. The chain uses TRBV7-2 and TRBJ2-7; TRBD1 might be the D (7 bases). CDR3 length: 14 residues. Germline V gene sequence: CDR1 SGHTA, CDR2 FQGNSA. The V and J ends lost 2 bases and 9 bases respectively, with 17 bases between them. As DNA, the CDR3 is TGTGCCAGCAGCTTACTCGGAGGGGGCTTGGGGCAGTACTTC. This sequence encodes CASSLLGGGLGQYF.

The gene calls are TRBV2 and TRBJ2-7, with TRBD1 matching over 7 bases. Trimming cost V 8 bases and J 7 bases; bases outside gene matches: 14. Per germline, CDR1 SNHLY and CDR2 FYNNEI. The CDR3 spans 14 residues. Written as DNA, the CDR3 is TGTGCCAGCGAGAACAGGGGTGTTGCCGGGGAGCAGTACTTC. Its protein product is CASENRGVAGEQYF.

This clonotype was seen ten or more times. The genes are TRBV25-1 and TRBJ1-1, with D maybe TRBD1 (6 bases). Germline V gene lookup returns CDR1 MGHDK and CDR2 SYGVNS. The length of the CDR3 is 12 residues. With 6 bases removed from V and 3 bases from J, the gap between germline ends came to 8 bases. CDR3 loop: CASRGGDTEAFF. CDR3 bases: TGTGCCAGCAGAGGGGGGGACACTGAAGCTTTCTTT.

Notes on this clonotype: The final CDR3 position lacks the conserved phenylalanine or tryptophan, pointing to a likely read error. It is unclear where the CDR3 begins or ends on the DNA, so no DNA is shown, and the CDR3 is as TCRdb lists it. V and J are TRBV7-2 and TRBJ1-2; whether TRBD1, the table's D call, matches the DNA was not checked. The CDR3 numbers 8 amino acids, ends counted. CDR1 is SGHTA and CDR2 is FQGNSA in the germline V gene. The CDR3 sequence: CASSPGEL.

The rearrangement uses TRBV10-3 and TRBJ1-1; weak D call: TRBD1 (5 bases). Per germline, CDR1 ENHRY and CDR2 SYGVKD. CDR3 length: 10 residues. CDR3 bases: TGTGACACAGGGAACACTGAAGCTTTCTTT. Translation: CDTGNTEAFF.

Turning to this clonotype: The DNA is left out, because the CDR3 cannot be placed on it with certainty; the CDR3 is given as TCRdb lists it. The chain has TRBV29-1 and TRBJ2-7; the DNA was not compared with TRBD1, the D call given in the table. CDR1 and CDR2 (germline): SQVTM, ANQGSEA. The CDR3 is 15 residues long, ends included. The CDR3 here is CSVGTGARGEYEQYF.

The V gene is TRBV6-5, the J gene TRBJ2-3; D unresolved. The germline CDR1 and CDR2 sequences are MNHEY and SVGAGI. The CDR3 has 11 amino acids. V lost 6 bases, J lost 5 bases, and 6 bases lay in between. In nucleotides, the CDR3 is TGTGCCAGCAGGGAAGTAGATACGCAGTATTTT. Translated, it gives CASREVDTQYF.

J is TRBJ2-3 and V is TRBV7-3, with TRBD2 identical over 12 bases. This CDR3 has 19 amino acids. V gave up 5 bases and J gave up 4 bases; unmatched junction bases: 16. CDR1 and CDR2 (germline): SGHTA, FQGTGA. The CDR3 loop reads CASSLRRASGGAAADTQYF. As DNA, the CDR3 is TGTGCCAGCAGCCTTCGTAGGGCTAGCGGGGGGGCTGCCGCAGATACGCAGTATTTT.

This clonotype occurred a few times. The chain combines TRBV4-1 with TRBJ2-7; 7 bases line up with TRBD2. Germline loops: CDR1 MGHRA, CDR2 YSYEKL. V was pared by 8 bases and J by 0 bases, with 10 bases of the junction left unmatched. CDR3 length: 15 residues. This chain's CDR3 is CASRERWTSSYEQYF. The CDR3, as DNA: TGCGCCAGCCGGGAGAGGTGGACTAGCTCCTACGAGCAGTACTTC.

This chain connects TRBV9 to TRBJ1-4; 10 positions match TRBD1. The V gene end was trimmed by 5 bases and the J gene end by 8 bases; junction bases not matched to a gene: 15. Germline V gene sequence: CDR1 SGDLS, CDR2 YYNGEE. This CDR3 spans 17 amino acids. The CDR3 DNA sequence: TGTGCCAGCAGACCGACCCCCGCCGGGACAGGGGTCGAAAAACTGTTTTTT. Encoded protein: CASRPTPAGTGVEKLFF.

With regard to this clonotype: The germline gene is not matched at one end of the junction; a read error may be the cause. The chain combines TRBV7-9 with TRBJ2-3, with D possibly matching TRBD2 (6 bases). The CDR3 runs 14 residues. Per germline, CDR1 SEHNR and CDR2 FQNEAQ (reference sequence). The CDR3 loop reads CASSLRGGADTQYF. The CDR3 coding sequence is TGCGCCAGCAGCCTGCGGGGAGGTGCAGATACGCAGTATTTT.

This clonotype has at least ten counts. The chain carries TRBV7-2 and TRBJ2-5; 7 bases match TRBD2. Germline V gene sequence: CDR1 SGHTA, CDR2 FQGNSA. The CDR3 contains 14 residues. V lost 1 base to trimming and J lost 4 bases; unmatched junction nucleotides: 3. As DNA, the CDR3 is TGTGCCAGCAGCTTAGTTGGGGGGGTAGAGACCCAGTACTTC. It specifies CASSLVGGVETQYF.

This clonotype was seen repeatedly, ten times or more. In nucleotides, the CDR3 is TGTGCCAGCAGCTACTCGGGAGGAAGAGGTGGCTACACCTTC. The encoded protein is CASSYSGGRGGYTF. V is TRBV19 and J is TRBJ1-2; D unclear. The germline V gene encodes CDR1 LNHDA and CDR2 SQIVND (reference sequence). The CDR3 covers 14 residues. With 9 bases removed from V and 7 bases from J, the gap between germline ends came to 21 bases.

The chain joins TRBV20-1 to TRBJ2-7; TRBD1 matches 7 bases. CDR3 size: 15 residues. V trimming: 3 bases; J trimming: 10 bases; junction bases outside the gene matches: 18. Germline V gene lookup returns CDR1 DFQATT and CDR2 SNEGSKA (reference sequence). The CDR3 nucleotides read TGCAGTGCTAGGGGGACACAGGGGCAGCCGACCCTCCAGTACTTC. Translated: CSARGTQGQPTLQYF.

This clonotype was recorded many times. This chain joins TRBV7-9 and TRBJ2-5; 8 nucleotides line up with TRBD2. The CDR3 spans 14 residues. The V gene end was trimmed by 5 bases and the J gene end by 5 bases; junction bases not matched to a gene: 7. CDR1 and CDR2 from the germline V gene are SEHNR and FQNEAQ (reference sequence). The CDR3 nucleotides are TGTGCCAGCAGCCTAGGACTAGCTGCTGAGACCCAGTACTTC. Its translation is CASSLGLAAETQYF.

This clonotype was observed a few times. The CDR3 sequence: CATSDPGNGQPQHF. The CDR3 DNA follows: TGTGCCACCAGTGACCCTGGTAATGGTCAGCCCCAGCATTTT. J is TRBJ1-5 and V is TRBV24-1; D is unresolved. This CDR3 has 14 amino acids. From germline, CDR1 is KGHDR and CDR2 SFDVKD. Deletions cut 4 bases from V and 6 bases from J, with 12 bases between.

At least ten counts were recorded for this clonotype. The chain recombines TRBV2 with TRBJ1-1; D gene uncertain. CDR1 is SNHLY and CDR2 is FYNNEI in the germline V gene. The V end lost 8 bases, the J end lost 5 bases, and 18 bases lay between the germline ends. The CDR3 has 14 residues. CDR3 amino acids: CASVPEVLFTEAFF. CDR3 DNA: TGTGCCAGCGTTCCGGAGGTTCTGTTTACTGAAGCTTTCTTT.